The 31 T cell receptor beta chains reported below all come from one sample, sequenced in a study of regulatory T cells in long-lasting Graves disease. In building TCR beta libraries, iRepertoire HTBI primers were used together with Arm-PCR of CDR3 regions. TCRdb fed the multiplex PCR reads into MiXCR, producing one record per CDR3 protein. The sample lists some 340,000 distinct CDR3 sequences; over 9.5% were seen once. Stated time point: newly diagnosed GD, antithyroid drugs for less than 3 months. There was RNA extracted from PBMCs, and the TCR library was made from it. The same sample was also studied in work on T cells in Graves' hyperthyroidism and ophthalmopathy.

The sequenced sample was peripheral blood mononuclear cells (PBMCs), obtained at new diagnosis, from a patient treated with antithyroid drugs. Every receptor here comes from a woman younger than 35 with Graves disease.

This clonotype was recorded a few times. V is TRBV6-5 and J is TRBJ2-7; 8 positions agree with TRBD1. This CDR3 contains 13 residues. Trimming took 2 bases from V and 6 from J; bases not matched to a gene: 3. Germline CDR1 MNHEY, CDR2 SVGAGI. DNA of the CDR3: TGTGCCAGCAGTTACGGACAGGGACGCGAGCAGTACTTC. Its protein is CASSYGQGREQYF.

This clonotype was found many times. V and J are TRBV7-2 and TRBJ1-5; D might be TRBD1 (5 bases). The CDR3 loop spans 14 amino acids. Trimming pared 5 bases from V and 0 bases from J, leaving 8 bases between. Germline CDR1 reads SGHTA; CDR2 reads FQGNSA. The CDR3 region has the DNA TGTGCCAGCAGCCGACAGCTTAGCAATCAGCCCCAGCATTTT. This gives the protein CASSRQLSNQPQHF.

This chain connects TRBV5-4 to TRBJ1-1; D possibly corresponds to TRBD1 (6 bases). The CDR3 runs to 17 residues. V was trimmed by 2 bases and J by 5 bases, leaving 22 bases between them. The germline V gene has CDR1 SGHNT and CDR2 YYREEE (reference sequence). This chain's CDR3 is CASSLVTGTQGGTEAFF. CDR3 coding DNA: TGTGCCAGCAGCTTAGTTACCGGGACACAAGGGGGAACTGAAGCTTTCTTT.

This clonotype was seen ten or more times. The gene calls are TRBV7-6 and TRBJ2-1; 14 nucleotides align to TRBD2. V shed 1 base and J 7 bases; nucleotides not matched to a gene: 12. The CDR3 sequence is 19 residues long. Germline loops: CDR1 SGHVS, CDR2 FNYEAQ. The CDR3 region is CASSLGALRTSGGRNEQFF. The CDR3 nucleotides read TGTGCCAGCAGCTTAGGGGCCCTACGGACTAGCGGGGGGAGAAATGAGCAGTTCTTC.

This clonotype appeared a few times. The V call is TRBV27, the J call TRBJ2-7; TRBD2 might be the D (5 bases). Per germline, CDR1 MNHEY and CDR2 SMNVEV (reference sequence). The CDR3 is made up of 13 amino acids. V was clipped by 4 bases and J by 6 bases, with 13 bases between them. CDR3 amino acids: CASSSPGFIEQYF. CDR3 sequence (DNA): TGTGCCAGCAGTTCCCCGGGGTTCATCGAGCAGTACTTC.

This clonotype was seen at least ten times. The gene calls are TRBV2 and TRBJ1-6; no clear D gene. Between the trimmed V and J ends, which lost 4 bases and 17 bases, there was a span of 21 bases. Germline V gene data show CDR1 as SNHLY and CDR2 as FYNNEI. The CDR3 length is 14 residues. Here the CDR3 DNA reads TGTGCCAGCAGTGCCCGGCCCGGCGAGAGGCTGTTCCACTTT. Residues: CASSARPGERLFHF.

This clonotype was picked up many times. The chain recombines TRBV6-9 with TRBJ2-5; D ambiguous. This CDR3 is 13 amino acids long. The V end lost 4 bases, the J end lost 5 bases, and 11 bases lay between the germline ends. CDR1 and CDR2 (germline): MNHGY, SVAAGI. The CDR3 loop is CASSFGVRETQYF. CDR3 DNA: TGTGCCAGCAGTTTTGGGGTGAGGGAGACCCAGTACTTC.

The chain recombines TRBV7-9 with TRBJ1-2; 7 nucleotides agree with TRBD1. CDR3 length equals 18 residues. The junction had 15 bases not matched to a gene; V was cut back by 1 base and J by 4 bases. Per the germline V gene, CDR1 is SEHNR and CDR2 is FQNEAQ (reference sequence). CDR3 nucleotide sequence: TGTGCCAGCAGCTTAGGGGCAGGACAGGCCTTTTACTTCTATGGCTACACCTTC. It specifies CASSLGAGQAFYFYGYTF.

This clonotype was recorded once. Just one base apart from a much larger clone, this may be a read error. The DNA of the CDR3 is TGTGCCAGTAGTAGCTCCACAGGGTTGGACACTGAAGCTTTCTTT. As protein: CASSSSTGLDTEAFF. The rearrangement uses TRBV19 and TRBJ1-1, with D perhaps TRBD1 (6 bases). The germline V and J ends were trimmed by 4 bases and 3 bases, with 15 bases remaining between them. CDR3 length equals 15 residues. Germline CDR1 reads LNHDA; CDR2 reads SQIVND (reference sequence).

In its sample, this clonotype was seen a few times. The V gene is TRBV7-3, the J gene TRBJ2-1; no clear D gene. V lost 1 base to trimming and J lost 6 bases, with 7 bases between them. The CDR3 spans 13 residues. The germline V gene has CDR1 SGHTA and CDR2 FQGTGA. CDR3 coding DNA: TGTGCCAGCAGCTTAATGGGGTTCAATGAGCAGTTCTTC. Translation: CASSLMGFNEQFF.

In nucleotides, the CDR3 is TGCAGTGCTAGTCGACAGTCGAGCCCCTATAATTCACCCCTCCACTTT. Residues: CSASRQSSPYNSPLHF. The chain is built from TRBV20-1 and TRBJ1-6; perhaps TRBD1 as D (5 bases). CDR3 size: 16 residues. Per the germline V gene, CDR1 is DFQATT and CDR2 is SNEGSKA (reference sequence). Trimming removed 3 bases at V and 2 bases at J, with 14 bases between.

This clonotype has ten or more counts. The V call is TRBV29-1, the J call TRBJ1-1; possible D gene TRBD1, 5 bases. The V gene's germline CDR1 is SQVTM and CDR2 ANQGSEA. The CDR3 is 12 amino acids. V was shortened by 7 bases and J by 5 bases, with 14 bases between the two germline ends. CDR3 DNA sequence: TGCAGCGCACTCACGTGGGGGACTGAAGCTTTCTTT. Amino acid sequence: CSALTWGTEAFF.

As regards this clonotype: This could be a read error, since a much larger clone is one nucleotide away. The rearrangement uses TRBV7-3 and TRBJ2-1, with unresolved D. The germline CDR1 and CDR2 sequences are SGHTA and FQGTGA. This CDR3 is 15 amino acids long. The CDR3 here is CASSLTSFSYNELFF. In DNA form, the CDR3 reads TGTGCCAGCAGCTTGACCAGCTTCTCCTACAATGAGCTGTTCTTC.

In this sample, this clonotype turned up once. A much bigger clone sits one base away, suggesting this may be a read error. The chain has TRBV6-9 and TRBJ2-2; the D is unclear. The germline gives CDR1 MNHGY, CDR2 SVAAGI. The CDR3 has 16 residues. The CDR3 nucleotides are TGTGTCAGCAGTTACGGTGCGGTCCTCAACACCGGGGAGCTGTTTTTT. As protein: CVSSYGAVLNTGELFF.

The sample holds a few counts of this clonotype. The rearrangement links TRBV19 to TRBJ1-2; no clear D gene. Trimming shortened V by 3 bases and J by 2 bases, and 19 bases separated the two germline ends. This CDR3 has 17 residues. Germline V CDR1 and CDR2: LNHDA, SQIVND (reference sequence). The CDR3 DNA reads TGTGCCAGTAGTATCGGAGACATCAAGGGCCTAAACTATGGCTACACCTTC. It translates to CASSIGDIKGLNYGYTF.

Regarding this clonotype: A read error may be the cause here, since a much bigger clone is one base away. The chain links TRBV4-1 to TRBJ2-4, with a weak D call TRBD2 (6 bases). V was cut by 5 bases and J by 13 bases, with 27 bases left in between. The V gene's germline CDR1 is MGHRA and CDR2 YSYEKL. This CDR3 contains 16 residues. This chain's CDR3 is CASSVGPPGERWAQYF. The CDR3, as DNA: TGCGCCAGCAGCGTAGGACCCCCGGGAGAGCGGTGGGCCCAGTACTTC.

On this clonotype itself: A much larger clone lies one base from this, so it may be a read error. The rearrangement uses TRBV3-1 and TRBJ1-4; possible D gene TRBD1, 5 bases. The CDR3 length is 15 residues. Between the trimmed V and J ends, which lost 4 bases and 3 bases, there was a span of 12 bases. Germline-derived CDR1 and CDR2 are LGHDT and YNNKEL (reference sequence). The CDR3 spells CASSRRGSANEKLFF. CDR3 DNA sequence: TGTGCCAGCAGCCGACGGGGGTCGGCTAATGAAAAACTGTTTTTT.

This clonotype was detected ten times or more. The CDR3 coding sequence is TGTGCCAGCACAAAAAGGGGGAACACTGAAGCTTTCTTT. Its translation: CASTKRGNTEAFF. This chain uses TRBV12-3 or TRBV12-4 with TRBJ1-1, with a possible D match to TRBD1 (5 bases). The CDR3 runs to 13 residues. The ends were cut back, 7 bases at V and 1 base at J, with 10 bases in the middle.

The gene calls are TRBV4-3 and TRBJ2-1, with a tentative D call TRBD2 (5 bases). The CDR3 consists of 13 residues. V was pared by 0 bases and J by 12 bases, with 12 bases between. Germline CDR1 and CDR2: LGHNA and YSLEER. CDR3 loop: CASSQDSKAGQFF. In DNA form, the CDR3 reads TGCGCCAGCAGCCAAGATAGTAAGGCGGGGCAGTTCTTC.

This clonotype was seen many times. V gene TRBV20-1 combines with J gene TRBJ2-5; TRBD2 might be the D (6 bases). Germline loops: CDR1 DFQATT, CDR2 SNEGSKA (reference sequence). The CDR3 has 12 amino acids. Trimming took 5 bases from V and 1 from J, leaving 8 bases between them. The CDR3 DNA reads TGCAGTGCTTTGGAGGGCCAAGAGACCCAGTACTTC. Translated, it gives CSALEGQETQYF.

This clonotype has ten or more counts. J is TRBJ2-5 and V is TRBV5-1; maybe TRBD2 (6 bases). This CDR3 region has 17 residues. V lost 1 base and J lost 5, with 21 bases in between. Germline CDR1 reads SGHRS; CDR2 reads YFSETQ. As DNA, the CDR3 is TGCGCCAGCAGCTTGCCCCGGGAGCCCAAGGAGTTCGAGACCCAGTACTTC. It encodes CASSLPREPKEFETQYF.

There are many counts of this clonotype. The chain has TRBV20-1 and TRBJ2-3; 8 positions agree with TRBD1. The CDR3 consists of 17 residues. V lost 4 bases to trimming and J lost 2 bases; unmatched junction nucleotides: 14. The germline V gene has CDR1 DFQATT and CDR2 SNEGSKA (reference sequence). The CDR3 nucleotides read TGCAGTGCTACGACAGGGGCCGCCGTTCCATACACAGATACGCAGTATTTT. It specifies CSATTGAAVPYTDTQYF.

Many counts were recorded for this clonotype. The CDR3 sequence: CASSRGPSRLTYEQYF. The CDR3 coding sequence is TGTGCCAGCAGCCGCGGACCCAGTCGCCTTACCTACGAGCAGTACTTC. The chain has TRBV11-2 and TRBJ2-7; D remains unclear. V lost 5 bases and J 2 bases, leaving 19 bases between the germline ends. Germline loops: CDR1 SGHAT, CDR2 FQNNGV. This CDR3 contains 16 residues.

This chain links TRBV6-1 with TRBJ2-5; TRBD2 matches 8 bases. V gave up 6 bases and J gave up 5 bases; unmatched junction bases: 5. The length of the CDR3 is 13 residues. Germline values: CDR1 MNHNS, CDR2 SASEGT. The CDR3 reads CASSGRAYETQYF. CDR3 nucleotides: TGTGCCAGCAGCGGGAGGGCCTATGAGACCCAGTACTTC.

This clonotype was counted many times. The junction departs from germline at one end; a sequencing error may be responsible. This rearrangement joins TRBV2 to TRBJ2-1, with 12 positions matching TRBD2. The CDR3 is 19 amino acids. CDR1 and CDR2 (germline): SNHLY, FYNNEI. The CDR3 here is CASREGLAGTPTPYNEQFF. CDR3 nucleotide sequence: TGTGCCAGCAGAGAAGGACTAGCGGGGACCCCGACCCCTTACAATGAGCAGTTCTTC. The variable domain in full, with the rest retrieved from reference TRBV2 and TRBJ2-1, is EPEVTQTPSHQVTQMGQEVILRCVPISNHLYFYWYRQILGQKVEFLVSFYNNEISEKSEIFDDQFSVERPDGSNFTLKIRSTKLEDSAMYFCASREGLAGTPTPYNEQFFGPGTRLTVL.

This clonotype has at least ten counts. V gene TRBV20-1 combines with J gene TRBJ2-7, with 7 bases aligning to TRBD2. The trim removed 3 bases at V and 1 base at J, leaving 9 bases unmatched. The CDR3 is 15 residues long. Germline loops: CDR1 DFQATT, CDR2 SNEGSKA (reference sequence). Written as DNA, the CDR3 is TGCAGTGCTAGGGAGCTAGCGGCGTTTTCCTACGAGCAGTACTTC. Translated: CSARELAAFSYEQYF.

Points on this clonotype: It is likely a read error: a sequence one base away is far more abundant. This chain uses TRBV7-2 with TRBJ2-3; 8 bases map to TRBD2. The germline gives CDR1 SGHTA, CDR2 FQGNSA. The CDR3 totals 15 residues. The CDR3 reads CASSLLAGWGDTQNF. CDR3 DNA sequence: TGTGCCAGCAGCTTACTAGCGGGTTGGGGAGATACGCAGAATTTT. Together with reference TRBV7-2 and TRBJ2-3, the CDR3 gives the full variable domain: GAGVSQSPSNKVTEKGKDVELRCDPISGHTALYWYRQSLGQGLEFLIYFQGNSAPDKSGLPSDRFSAERTGGSVSTLTIQRTQQEDSAVYLCASSLLAGWGDTQNFGPGTRLTVL.

In its sample, this clonotype was seen many times. The V and J genes are TRBV4-1 and TRBJ2-7; maybe TRBD2 (5 bases). The CDR3 has 15 amino acids. Germline CDR1 MGHRA, CDR2 YSYEKL. Trimming removed 1 base from V and 2 bases from J, with 12 bases in between. CDR3 sequence: CASSQGAFGAYEQYF. The CDR3 DNA follows: TGCGCCAGCAGCCAAGGGGCGTTCGGGGCCTACGAGCAGTACTTC.

This clonotype was picked up a small number of times. A much larger clone is a single base away; this may be a read error. The chain employs TRBV6-2 or TRBV6-3 and TRBJ2-7, with a weak D call TRBD2 (5 bases). Germline lookup yields CDR1 MNHEY and CDR2 SVGEGT. The CDR3 extends over 13 amino acids. The CDR3 DNA reads as TGTGCCAGCAGTGAAGTCCCGGAATCGTTCGGGAACTTC. Protein: CASSEVPESFGNF.

In its sample, this clonotype was seen many times. The rearrangement links TRBV7-9 to TRBJ2-1; the match to TRBD2 covers 7 bases. V dropped 5 bases and J dropped 0; count of bases not matched to a gene: 7. The CDR3 is 16 amino acids. Germline lookup yields CDR1 SEHNR and CDR2 FQNEAQ (reference sequence). The CDR3 DNA reads as TGTGCCAGCAGCCCCCCGGGCGGGAGCTCCTACAATGAGCAGTTCTTC. Amino acid sequence: CASSPPGGSSYNEQFF.

There are a few counts of this clonotype. The chain uses TRBV11-2 and TRBJ1-3; maybe TRBD1 (5 bases). V was clipped by 5 bases and J by 0 bases, with 11 bases between them. Per germline, CDR1 SGHAT and CDR2 FQNNGV. CDR3 length: 15 amino acids. Here the CDR3 DNA reads TGTGCCAGCAGCCGCGACAGTGCCTCTGGAAACACCATATATTTT. This translates into CASSRDSASGNTIYF.